This T cell receptor beta chain appears in the sequencing data of a study of metastatic and nonmetastatic thyroid tumors (dated by TCRdb to 2020 to 2022). For the study in its entirety: For patients with malignant and with benign thyroid disease, the researchers compared repertoires between peripheral blood samples and tumor or nodule tissue samples.

This clone came up many times. Its specific antigen is unknown. This sequence may be a read error, since a much larger clone differs from it by one base. The CDR3 sequence holds 11 residues, the cysteine and phenylalanine included. The sequence is cut down to CDR3 DNA, 33 bases in frame from base 1. From a lookup of the germline V gene, CDR1 and CDR2 are MNHNS and SASEGT. V was cut back by 11 bases and J by 8 bases, leaving a gap of 15 bases between them. Before undergoing thyroid surgery, none of the patients had been given any kind of treatment. Using T-cell receptor beta sequencing, the researchers looked back retrospectively at clinical samples from patients, gathered between the early 2010s and the late 2010s. Library creation used PCR. This sample was sequenced with an Illumina HiSeq 4000. High-throughput sequencing was used to profile the CDR3 region of the TCR beta-chain in every patient. The source study handled its data this way. CDR3 differences across clinicopathological groups were used to build a classifier for discriminating distant-metastatic papillary thyroid cancer patients. Repertoire diversity was assessed with the Shannon index, and tumor-blood repertoire similarity with the Morisita-Horn index. TCRdb's own reprocessing of the public reads used fastp at Q25 and MiXCR and kept productive beta chains. TCRdb's processing, not the authors', yielded these V and J calls. The table for this sample lists 6,000 to 8,000 clones; 27% of them were counted only once. The top ten clones comprise roughly 20% of the sample.

Study-level results and caveats: In both blood and tumor samples, TCR beta diversity was reported to be significantly higher in malignant tumors than in benign nodules.

The rearranged segments are TRBV6-1 and TRBJ1-1, with an unclear D gene assignment. Sequenced input: adjacent normal tissue. This TCR came from a female donor with papillary thyroid cancer or a benign thyroid nodule (not recorded which). Some clones in this sample may be carry-over from other donors' samples. The bases read TGTGCCCGCGCGGAGGAGGGAGAAGCTTTCTTT. Its translation is CARAEEGEAFF.